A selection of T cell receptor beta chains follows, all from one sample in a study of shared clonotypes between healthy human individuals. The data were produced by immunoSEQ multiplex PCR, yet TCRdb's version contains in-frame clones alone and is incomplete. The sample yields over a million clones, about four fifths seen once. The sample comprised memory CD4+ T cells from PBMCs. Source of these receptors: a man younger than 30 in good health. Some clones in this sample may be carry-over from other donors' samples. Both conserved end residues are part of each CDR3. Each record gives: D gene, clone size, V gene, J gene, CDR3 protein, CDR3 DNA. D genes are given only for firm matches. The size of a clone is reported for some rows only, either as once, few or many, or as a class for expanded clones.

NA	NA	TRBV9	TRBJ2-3	CASSVGGSTDTQYF	TGTGCCAGCAGCGTAGGCGGAAGCACAGATACGCAGTATTTT
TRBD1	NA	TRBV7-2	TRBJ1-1	CASSSGQGRTEAFF	TGTGCCAGCAGCTCAGGACAGGGGCGGACTGAAGCTTTCTTT
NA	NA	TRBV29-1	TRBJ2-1	CSVEGHKDSRRTYNEQFF	TGCAGCGTTGAGGGTCATAAAGATAGCCGGAGAACCTACAATGAGCAGTTCTTC
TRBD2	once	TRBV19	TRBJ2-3	CASSSRTSGIVDTQYF	TGTGCCAGTAGTAGCCGGACTAGCGGGATCGTAGATACGCAGTATTTT
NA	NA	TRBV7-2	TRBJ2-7	CASSPTGTLMGYEQYF	TGTGCCAGCAGCCCCACCGGGACTCTAATGGGCTACGAGCAGTACTTC
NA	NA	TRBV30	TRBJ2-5	CAWSVTSKETQYF	TGTGCCTGGAGTGTAACTAGCAAAGAGACCCAGTACTTC
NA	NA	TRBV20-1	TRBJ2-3	CSASNRDTQYF	TGCAGTGCTAGCAATCGGGATACGCAGTATTTT
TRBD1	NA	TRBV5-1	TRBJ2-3	CASSLGQGWDTQYF	TGCGCCAGCAGTCTGGGACAGGGGTGGGATACGCAGTATTTT
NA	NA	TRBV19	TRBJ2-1	CASSIFEGSGYNEQFF	TGTGCCAGTAGTATATTCGAGGGAAGCGGGTACAATGAGCAGTTCTTC
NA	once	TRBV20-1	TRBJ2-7	CSAPEYEQYF	TGCAGTGCCCCCGAATACGAGCAGTACTTC
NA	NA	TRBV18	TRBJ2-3	CASSPWASTDTQYF	TGTGCCAGCTCACCCTGGGCGAGCACAGATACGCAGTATTTT
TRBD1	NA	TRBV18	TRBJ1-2	CASSSGQGAVYTF	TGTGCCAGCTCATCCGGACAGGGGGCCGTCTACACCTTC
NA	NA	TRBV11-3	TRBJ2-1	CASSFRGSYNEQFF	TGTGCCAGCAGCTTCAGGGGCTCCTACAATGAGCAGTTCTTC
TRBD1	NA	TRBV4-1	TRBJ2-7	CASSLGQSYEQYF	TGCGCCAGCAGCCTGGGACAGAGCTACGAGCAGTACTTC
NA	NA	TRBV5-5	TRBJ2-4	CASSAPLFGNIQYF	TGTGCCAGCAGCGCCCCCTTGTTCGGAAACATTCAGTACTTC
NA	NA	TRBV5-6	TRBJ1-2	CASSPVSANYGYTF	TGTGCCAGCAGCCCCGTAAGCGCTAACTATGGCTACACCTTC
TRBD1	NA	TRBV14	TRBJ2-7	CASSRPQGELGGEQYF	TGTGCCAGCAGCCGGCCGCAGGGGGAGCTGGGTGGCGAGCAGTACTTC
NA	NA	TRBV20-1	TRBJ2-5	CSAARKETQYF	TGCAGTGCTGCGAGGAAAGAGACCCAGTACTTC
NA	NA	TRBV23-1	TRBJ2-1	CASSQSEVAYGRAEQFF	TGCGCCAGCAGTCAATCGGAGGTAGCTTATGGGCGAGCTGAGCAGTTCTTC
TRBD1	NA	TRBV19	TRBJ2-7	CASSMTTGPSTYYEQYF	TGTGCCAGTAGTATGACGACAGGGCCCTCTACTTACTACGAGCAGTACTTC
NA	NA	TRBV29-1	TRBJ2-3	CSVAWASTDTQYF	TGCAGCGTTGCGTGGGCTAGCACAGATACGCAGTATTTT
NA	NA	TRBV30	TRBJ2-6	CAWGKRGLRSGANVLTF	TGTGCCTGGGGTAAAAGGGGTTTACGCTCTGGGGCCAACGTCCTGACTTTC
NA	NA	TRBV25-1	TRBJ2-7	CASRQGTNSYEQYF	TGTGCCAGCAGGCAGGGGACAAACTCCTACGAGCAGTACTTC
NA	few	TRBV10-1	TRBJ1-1	CASSESQNTEAFF	TGCGCCAGCAGTGAGTCACAGAACACTGAAGCTTTCTTT
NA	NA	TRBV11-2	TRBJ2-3	CASSPKDTQYF	TGTGCCAGCAGCCCCAAAGATACGCAGTATTTT
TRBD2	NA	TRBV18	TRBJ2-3	CASSLLAGSTDTQYF	TGTGCCAGCTCACTTTTAGCGGGTTCCACAGATACGCAGTATTTT
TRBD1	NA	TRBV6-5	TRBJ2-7	CASSYSNRGLSYEQYF	TGTGCCAGCAGTTACTCGAACAGGGGGCTCTCCTACGAGCAGTACTTC
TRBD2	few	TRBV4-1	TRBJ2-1	CASSQDPPLGGKTAEQFF	TGCGCCAGCAGCCAAGACCCCCCCCTCGGGGGGAAAACGGCTGAGCAGTTCTTC
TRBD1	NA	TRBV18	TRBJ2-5	CASSFYRGETQYF	TGTGCCAGCTCGTTCTACAGGGGAGAGACCCAGTACTTC
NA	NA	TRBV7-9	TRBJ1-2	CASSAVSYGYTF	TGTGCCAGCAGCGCTGTCTCCTATGGCTACACCTTC
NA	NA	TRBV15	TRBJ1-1	CAITGDVNTEAFF	TGTGCCATCACGGGTGATGTGAACACTGAAGCTTTCTTT
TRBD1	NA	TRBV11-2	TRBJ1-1	CASSFQGANTEAFF	TGTGCCAGCAGCTTCCAGGGGGCCAACACTGAAGCTTTCTTT
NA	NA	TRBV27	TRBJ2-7	CASSPSFYGEQYF	TGTGCCAGCAGTCCCAGCTTCTACGGCGAGCAGTACTTC
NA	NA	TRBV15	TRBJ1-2	CATSRDSGGYTF	TGTGCCACCAGCAGGGATTCCGGGGGCTACACCTTC
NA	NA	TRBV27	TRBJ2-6	CASSSVSSGANVLTF	TGTGCCAGCAGTTCGGTCAGTTCTGGGGCCAACGTCCTGACTTTC
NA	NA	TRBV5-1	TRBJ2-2	CASSLVGTLTGELFF	TGCGCCAGCAGCTTGGTGGGGACCCTCACCGGGGAGCTGTTTTTT
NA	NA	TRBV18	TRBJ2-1	CASSPPGRGYNEQFF	TGTGCCAGCTCACCACCGGGGCGGGGTTACAATGAGCAGTTCTTC
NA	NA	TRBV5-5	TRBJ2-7	CASSLTGDYEQYF	TGTGCCAGCAGCTTGACGGGGGACTACGAGCAGTACTTC
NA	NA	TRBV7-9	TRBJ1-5	CASSHNSNQPQHF	TGTGCCAGCAGTCACAATTCGAATCAGCCCCAGCATTTT
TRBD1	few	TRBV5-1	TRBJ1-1	CASSRGQVNTEAFF	TGCGCCAGCAGCAGGGGACAGGTGAACACTGAAGCTTTCTTT
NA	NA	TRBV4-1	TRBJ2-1	CASSQVVARTRSRTDEQFF	TGCGCCAGCAGCCAAGTGGTCGCCCGTACTAGAAGTCGCACGGATGAGCAGTTCTTC
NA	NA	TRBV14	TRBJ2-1	CASSPTSITGNEQFF	TGTGCCAGCAGCCCGACTAGTATTACGGGTAATGAGCAGTTCTTC